One and the same sample provided the 20 T cell receptor beta chains below, sequenced in a study of T cell changes during pregnancy in multiple sclerosis. Only in-frame clones appear in the TCRdb table, and some are missing; sequencing was by immunoSEQ multiplex PCR. The data show about 130,000 clones, roughly 95% seen once. Sample: peripheral blood, taken after pregnancy. These receptors were taken from a female donor with multiple sclerosis, enrolled in a pregnancy study.

The rearrangement joins TRBV29-1 to TRBJ2-5; D not resolved. The CDR3 sequence is 10 residues long. V dropped 4 bases and J dropped 9 bases, with 9 bases sitting between them. Germline lookup yields CDR1 SQVTM and CDR2 ANQGSEA. CDR3 amino acids: CSVVIVAQYF. The CDR3 nucleotides are TGCAGCGTTGTAATAGTGGCCCAGTACTTC.

The genes are TRBV4-1 and TRBJ2-7; no definite D call. The V end lost 0 bases, the J end lost 0 bases, and 12 bases lay between the germline ends. Germline V gene data show CDR1 as MGHRA and CDR2 as YSYEKL. This CDR3 has 16 amino acids. CDR3: CASSQEDGGSSYEQYF. In nucleotides, the CDR3 is TGCGCCAGCAGCCAAGAGGATGGCGGTAGCTCCTACGAGCAGTACTTC.

CDR3 DNA sequence: TGTGCCAGCAGTTTGGGCCTAGCGGGCTACGAGCAGTACTTC. Translation: CASSLGLAGYEQYF. V gene TRBV28 combines with J gene TRBJ2-7; TRBD2 matches at 8 bases. The CDR3 totals 14 residues. The V and J ends lost 3 bases and 3 bases, in that order; junction bases with no gene match: 4. The germline CDR1 and CDR2 sequences are MDHEN and SYDVKM.

The gene calls are TRBV5-4 and TRBJ2-1; 16 nucleotides agree with TRBD2. This CDR3 comprises 16 residues. After removal of 4 bases from V and 9 bases from J, the junction contained 7 bases not matched to a gene. CDR1 and CDR2 (germline): SGHNT, YYREEE (reference sequence). As DNA, the CDR3 is TGTGCCAGCAGCGCCGGTGGGACTAGCGGGAGGGCTGAGCAGTTCTTC. As protein: CASSAGGTSGRAEQFF. Drawing the rest from reference TRBV5-4 and TRBJ2-1, the complete variable domain is ETGVTQSPTHLIKTRGQQVTLRCSSQSGHNTVSWYQQALGQGPQFIFQYYREEENGRGNFPPRFSGLQFPNYSSELNVNALELDDSALYLCASSAGGTSGRAEQFFGPGTRLTVL.

J is TRBJ2-7 and V is TRBV6-6; 13 positions match TRBD2. This CDR3 contains 16 residues. The V and J ends lost 5 bases and 4 bases, in that order; junction bases with no gene match: 8. Germline CDR1 reads MNHNY; CDR2 reads SVGAGI (reference sequence). In nucleotides, the CDR3 is TGTGCCAGCAGTCACGGGACTAGCGGGATGTCGTACGAGCAGTACTTC. Its protein product is CASSHGTSGMSYEQYF.

The V call is TRBV7-9, the J call TRBJ2-7; 8 bases are a match to TRBD2. The CDR3 is made up of 15 amino acids. CDR1 and CDR2 from the germline V gene are SEHNR and FQNEAQ (reference sequence). The trim removed 5 bases at V and 5 bases at J, leaving 11 bases unmatched. DNA for the CDR3: TGTGCCAGCAGCCCCCAAGCGGGAGTGGATAACGAGCAGTACTTC. It encodes CASSPQAGVDNEQYF.

The chain uses TRBV28 and TRBJ1-5, with D perhaps TRBD1 (6 bases). Trimming cost V 4 bases and J 3 bases, with 19 bases left between them. The CDR3 totals 17 residues. Germline assignment: CDR1 MDHEN and CDR2 SYDVKM. CDR3 in amino acids: CASSSGQGLRVNQPQHF. The DNA of the CDR3 is TGTGCCAGCAGTTCGGGGCAGGGGCTTCGCGTCAATCAGCCCCAGCATTTT. Full variable domain (outside the CDR3, taken from reference TRBV28 and TRBJ1-5): DVKVTQSSRYLVKRTGEKVFLECVQDMDHENMFWYRQDPGLGLRLIYFSYDVKMKEKGDIPEGYSVSREKKERFSLILESASTNQTSMYLCASSSGQGLRVNQPQHFGDGTRLSIL.

The chain couples TRBV25-1 to TRBJ2-5; D perhaps matches TRBD1 (6 bases). Trimming cost V 0 bases and J 5 bases, with 13 bases left between them. The CDR3 contains 15 residues. CDR1 MGHDK and CDR2 SYGVNS come from the germline V gene. The CDR3 DNA reads TGTGCCAGCAGTGAATATAGAGGGGGTAGGGAGACCCAGTACTTC. Translation: CASSEYRGGRETQYF.

The chain uses TRBV5-8 and TRBJ2-5; 9 positions match TRBD1. CDR3 size: 13 residues. The J segment lost 8 bases and the V segment lost 2 bases, leaving 4 bases of the junction unmatched. Germline V gene data show CDR1 as SGHTS and CDR2 as YDEGEE. CDR3 nucleotides: TGTGCCAGCAGCTTCCGGGACAGGGAAACCCAGTACTTC. As protein: CASSFRDRETQYF.

V gene TRBV6-5 combines with J gene TRBJ2-5; a weak D match, TRBD1 (6 bases). Deletions cut 5 bases from V and 0 bases from J, with 10 bases between. This CDR3 is built from 14 residues. Germline V gene sequence: CDR1 MNHEY, CDR2 SVGAGI. CDR3 in amino acids: CASSTTGYQETQYF. CDR3 nucleotides: TGTGCCAGCAGTACCACAGGGTACCAAGAGACCCAGTACTTC.

This chain joins TRBV4-1 and TRBJ2-7; D is unresolved. The V end was cut by 1 base, the J end by 4 bases, with 8 bases between. The CDR3 is 13 amino acids. Per the germline V gene, CDR1 is MGHRA and CDR2 is YSYEKL. The CDR3, as DNA: TGCGCCAGCAGCCAAGGATTAGCATACGAGCAGTACTTC. Protein sequence: CASSQGLAYEQYF.

The genes are TRBV23-1 and TRBJ2-7; a weak D match, TRBD1 (6 bases). TRBV23-1 is filed as an ORF, its function uncertain. This CDR3 spans 12 amino acids. Trimming removed 0 bases at V and 10 bases at J, with 10 bases between. CDR3 region: CASSQSGRGQYF. In DNA form, the CDR3 reads TGCGCCAGCAGTCAATCCGGCAGGGGACAGTACTTC.

The chain uses TRBV7-9 and TRBJ1-1; D possibly corresponds to TRBD1 (5 bases). The CDR3 length is 14 residues. CDR1 and CDR2 (germline): SEHNR, FQNEAQ (reference sequence). The V end lost 3 bases, the J end lost 6 bases, and 14 bases lay between the germline ends. CDR3 DNA sequence: TGTGCCAGCAGCTTTGGGGCTTCGGGGGCTGAAGCTTTCTTT. It codes for CASSFGASGAEAFF.

V is TRBV29-1 and J is TRBJ1-1, with a tentative D call TRBD1 (6 bases). Germline CDR1 reads SQVTM; CDR2 reads ANQGSEA. The CDR3 contains 12 residues. Trimming left V 3 bases short and J 4 bases short, with 9 bases between. The CDR3 region has the DNA TGCAGCGTTGACATAGGGGGCACTGAAGCTTTCTTT. This codes for CSVDIGGTEAFF.

This rearrangement joins TRBV30 to TRBJ2-6; TRBD1 might be the D (5 bases). The CDR3 is made up of 17 amino acids. Germline V gene data show CDR1 as GTSNPN and CDR2 as SVGIG (reference sequence). Trimming removed 0 bases from V and 4 bases from J, with 16 bases in between. The DNA of the CDR3 is TGTGCCTGGAGTGTTCCTATAGGGGTGGCGGGGGCCAACGTCCTGACTTTC. Its protein is CAWSVPIGVAGANVLTF.

The chain recombines TRBV4-1 with TRBJ1-1; D not resolved. The V gene lost 5 bases and the J gene lost 0 bases, with 7 bases spanning the gap. Germline-derived CDR1 and CDR2 are MGHRA and YSYEKL. The CDR3 runs to 13 residues. CDR3 in amino acids: CASSEGLNTEAFF. For the CDR3, the DNA is TGCGCCAGCAGCGAAGGGCTGAACACTGAAGCTTTCTTT.

This chain links TRBV18 with TRBJ2-3; 11 bases map to TRBD2. Germline V lookup: CDR1 KGHSH, CDR2 LQKENI. The CDR3 has 16 amino acids. Trimming cost V 1 base and J 2 bases; bases outside gene matches: 2. The CDR3 sequence: CASSPLAGGYTDTQYF. The DNA for the CDR3 is TGTGCCAGCTCACCACTAGCGGGAGGGTACACAGATACGCAGTATTTT.

This chain connects TRBV4-3 to TRBJ2-3; 7 nucleotides line up with TRBD2. The CDR3 covers 15 residues. From germline, CDR1 is LGHNA and CDR2 YSLEER. Trimming removed 1 base from V and 4 bases from J; junction bases left unmatched: 5. CDR3 loop: CASSQGAGDSDTQYF. In DNA, the CDR3 is TGCGCCAGCAGCCAAGGGGCGGGAGATTCAGATACGCAGTATTTT.

The chain has TRBV19 and TRBJ1-3, with unresolved D. This CDR3 comprises 15 residues. Trimming left V 6 bases short and J 0 bases short, with 12 bases between. Germline CDR1 is LNHDA and CDR2 is SQIVND (reference sequence). The CDR3 protein is CASSIEFSSGNTIYF. The CDR3 nucleotides are TGTGCCAGTAGCATCGAATTTAGCTCTGGAAACACCATATATTTT.

This chain uses TRBV28 with TRBJ1-5, with 7 nucleotides matching TRBD1. Germline CDR1 MDHEN, CDR2 SYDVKM. The CDR3 extends over 15 amino acids. V trimming: 3 bases; J trimming: 5 bases; junction bases outside the gene matches: 7. The CDR3 sequence: CASSFLGTDYQPQHF. The CDR3 coding sequence is TGTGCCAGCAGTTTCCTTGGGACAGATTATCAGCCCCAGCATTTT.